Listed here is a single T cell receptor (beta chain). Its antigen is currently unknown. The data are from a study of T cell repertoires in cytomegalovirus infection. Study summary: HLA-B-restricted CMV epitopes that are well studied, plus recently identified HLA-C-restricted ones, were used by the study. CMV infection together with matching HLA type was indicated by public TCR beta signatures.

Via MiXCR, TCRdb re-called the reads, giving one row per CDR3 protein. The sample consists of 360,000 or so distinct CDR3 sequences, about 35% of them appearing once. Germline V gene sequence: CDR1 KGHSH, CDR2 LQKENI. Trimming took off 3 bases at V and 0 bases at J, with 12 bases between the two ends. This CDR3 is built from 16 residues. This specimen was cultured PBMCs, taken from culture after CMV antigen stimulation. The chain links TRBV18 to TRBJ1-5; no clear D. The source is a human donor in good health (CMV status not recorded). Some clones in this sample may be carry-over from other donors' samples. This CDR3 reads CASSPVGPVSNQPQHF. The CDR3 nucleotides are TGTGCCAGCTCACCGGTCGGCCCCGTTAGCAATCAGCCCCAGCATTTT.